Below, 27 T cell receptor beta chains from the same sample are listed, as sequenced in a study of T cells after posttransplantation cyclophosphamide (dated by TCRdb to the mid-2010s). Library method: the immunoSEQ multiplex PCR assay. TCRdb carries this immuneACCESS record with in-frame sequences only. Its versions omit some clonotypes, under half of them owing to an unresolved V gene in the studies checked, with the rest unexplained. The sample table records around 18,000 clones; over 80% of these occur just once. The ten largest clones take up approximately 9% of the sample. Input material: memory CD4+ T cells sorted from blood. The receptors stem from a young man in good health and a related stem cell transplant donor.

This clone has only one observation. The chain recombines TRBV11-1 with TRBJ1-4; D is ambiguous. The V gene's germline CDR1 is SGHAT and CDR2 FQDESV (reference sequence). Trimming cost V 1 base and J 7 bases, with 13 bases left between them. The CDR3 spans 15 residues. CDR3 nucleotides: TGTGCCAGCAGCTTAGTAGCCGGGATCGGTGAAAAACTGTTTTTT. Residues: CASSLVAGIGEKLFF.

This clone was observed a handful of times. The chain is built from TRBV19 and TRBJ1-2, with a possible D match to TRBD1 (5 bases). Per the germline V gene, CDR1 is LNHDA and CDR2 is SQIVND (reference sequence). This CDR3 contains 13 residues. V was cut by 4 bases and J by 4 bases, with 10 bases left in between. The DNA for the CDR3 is TGTGCCAGTAGTACAGGGCGAGGCTATGGCTACACCTTC. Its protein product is CASSTGRGYGYTF.

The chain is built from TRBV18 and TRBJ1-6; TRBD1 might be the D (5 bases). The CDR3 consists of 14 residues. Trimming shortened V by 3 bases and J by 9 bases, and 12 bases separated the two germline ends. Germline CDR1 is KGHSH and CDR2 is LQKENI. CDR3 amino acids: CASSPGGASSPLHF. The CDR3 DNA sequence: TGTGCCAGCTCACCGGGAGGGGCTTCTTCACCCCTCCACTTT.

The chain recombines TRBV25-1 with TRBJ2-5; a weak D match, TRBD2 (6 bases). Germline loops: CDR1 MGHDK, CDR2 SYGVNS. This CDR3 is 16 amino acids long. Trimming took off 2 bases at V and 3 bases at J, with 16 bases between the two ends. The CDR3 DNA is TGTGCCAGCAGTGAAAAAGGGCGGGAATCCGAAGAGACCCAGTACTTC. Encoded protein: CASSEKGRESEETQYF.

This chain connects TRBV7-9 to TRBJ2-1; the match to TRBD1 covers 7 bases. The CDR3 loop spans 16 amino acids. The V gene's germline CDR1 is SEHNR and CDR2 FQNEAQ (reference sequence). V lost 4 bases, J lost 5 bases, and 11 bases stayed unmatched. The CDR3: CASSWSQGMSDNEQFF. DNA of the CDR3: TGTGCCAGCAGCTGGTCACAGGGGATGTCCGACAATGAGCAGTTCTTC.

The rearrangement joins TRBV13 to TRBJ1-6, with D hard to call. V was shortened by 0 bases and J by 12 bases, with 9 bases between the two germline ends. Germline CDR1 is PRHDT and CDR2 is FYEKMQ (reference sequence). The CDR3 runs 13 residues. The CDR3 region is CASSLGELLPLHF. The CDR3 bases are TGTGCCAGCAGCTTAGGGGAGTTGTTACCCCTCCACTTT. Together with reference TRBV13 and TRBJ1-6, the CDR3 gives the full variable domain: AAGVIQSPRHLIKEKRETATLKCYPIPRHDTVYWYQQGPGQDPQFLISFYEKMQSDKGSIPDRFSAQQFSDYHSELNMSSLELGDSALYFCASSLGELLPLHFGNGTRLTVT.

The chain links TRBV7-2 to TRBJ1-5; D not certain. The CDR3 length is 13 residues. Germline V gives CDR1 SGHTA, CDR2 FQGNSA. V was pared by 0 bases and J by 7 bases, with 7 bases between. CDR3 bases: TGTGCCAGCAGCTTAGCCACGGGGCAGCCCCAGCATTTT. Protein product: CASSLATGQPQHF.

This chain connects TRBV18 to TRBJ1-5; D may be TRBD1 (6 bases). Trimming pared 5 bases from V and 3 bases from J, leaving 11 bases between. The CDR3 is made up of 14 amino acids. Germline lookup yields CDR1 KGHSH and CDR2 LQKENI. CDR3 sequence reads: CASSVGGINQPQHF. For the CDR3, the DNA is TGTGCCAGCTCAGTAGGGGGTATCAATCAGCCCCAGCATTTT.

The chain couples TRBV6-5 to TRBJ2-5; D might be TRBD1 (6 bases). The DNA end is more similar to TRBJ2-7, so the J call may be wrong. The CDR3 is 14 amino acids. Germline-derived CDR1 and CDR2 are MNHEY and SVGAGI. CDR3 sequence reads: CASRRGLRAYEQYF. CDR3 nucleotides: TGTGCCAGCCGAAGGGGGTTAAGGGCCTACGAGCAGTACTTC.

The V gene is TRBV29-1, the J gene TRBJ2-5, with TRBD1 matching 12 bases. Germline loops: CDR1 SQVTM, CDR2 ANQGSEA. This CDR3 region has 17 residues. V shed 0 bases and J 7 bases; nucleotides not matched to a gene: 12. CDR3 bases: TGCAGCGTTGAAGATCCAGGGGGACAGGGGGCCACCGGGACCCAGTACTTC. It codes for CSVEDPGGQGATGTQYF.

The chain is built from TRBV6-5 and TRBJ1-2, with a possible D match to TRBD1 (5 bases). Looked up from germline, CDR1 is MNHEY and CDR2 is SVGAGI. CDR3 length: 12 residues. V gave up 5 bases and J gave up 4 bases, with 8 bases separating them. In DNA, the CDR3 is TGTGCCAGCAGTGTTCAGGGCTATGGCTACACCTTC. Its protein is CASSVQGYGYTF.

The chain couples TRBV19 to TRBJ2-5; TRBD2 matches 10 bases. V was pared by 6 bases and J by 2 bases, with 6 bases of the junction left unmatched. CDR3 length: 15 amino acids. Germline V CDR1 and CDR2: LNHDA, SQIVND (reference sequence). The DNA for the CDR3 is TGTGCCAGTAGATCGGTAGCGGGGGGACAAGAGACCCAGTACTTC. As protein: CASRSVAGGQETQYF.

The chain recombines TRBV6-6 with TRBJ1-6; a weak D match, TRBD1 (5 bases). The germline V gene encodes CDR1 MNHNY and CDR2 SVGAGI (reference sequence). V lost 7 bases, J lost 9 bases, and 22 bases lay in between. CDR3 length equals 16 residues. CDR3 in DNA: TGTGCCAGCACTTATCCTGCGGGGCGAGTTGGTTCACCCCTCCACTTT. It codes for CASTYPAGRVGSPLHF.

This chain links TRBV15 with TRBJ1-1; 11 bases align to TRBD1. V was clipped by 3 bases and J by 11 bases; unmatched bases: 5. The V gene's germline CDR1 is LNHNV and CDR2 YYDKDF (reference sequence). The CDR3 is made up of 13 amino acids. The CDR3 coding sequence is TGTGCCACCAGCAGGGTGGACAGGGGGCAGGCTTTCTTT. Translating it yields CATSRVDRGQAFF.

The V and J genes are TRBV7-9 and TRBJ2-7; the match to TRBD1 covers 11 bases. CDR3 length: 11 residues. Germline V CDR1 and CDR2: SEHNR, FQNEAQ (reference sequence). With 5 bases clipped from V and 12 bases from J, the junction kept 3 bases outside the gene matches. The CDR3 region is CASSQDRGLYF. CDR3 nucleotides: TGTGCCAGCAGCCAGGACAGGGGGCTGTACTTC.

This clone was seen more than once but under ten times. The CDR3 bases are TGTGCCAGCAGGACGGCTCGTGGGGGGACTGAAGCTTTCTTT. Its protein product is CASRTARGGTEAFF. J is TRBJ1-1 and V is TRBV6-6; D perhaps matches TRBD1 (5 bases). Germline CDR1 is MNHNY and CDR2 is SVGAGI (reference sequence). There are 14 residues in the CDR3. Deletions cut 6 bases from V and 5 bases from J, with 16 bases between.

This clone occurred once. CDR3 loop: CASSLIFEDEQFF. In DNA, the CDR3 is TGCGCCAGCAGCTTGATTTTTGAGGATGAGCAGTTCTTC. The gene calls are TRBV5-1 and TRBJ2-1, with unresolved D. There are 13 residues in the CDR3. Trimming shortened V by 1 base and J by 8 bases, and 10 bases separated the two germline ends. From germline, CDR1 is SGHRS and CDR2 YFSETQ.

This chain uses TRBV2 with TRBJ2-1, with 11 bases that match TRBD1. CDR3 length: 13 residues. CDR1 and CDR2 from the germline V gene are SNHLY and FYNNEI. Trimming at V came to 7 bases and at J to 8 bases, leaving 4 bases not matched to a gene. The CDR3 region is CASMGQGVHEQFF. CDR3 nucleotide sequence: TGTGCCAGCATGGGACAGGGGGTCCATGAGCAGTTCTTC.

The CDR3 protein is CASSDPRPRGNGYTF. DNA of the CDR3: TGTGCCAGCAGCGATCCCCGTCCGCGGGGAAATGGCTACACCTTC. The gene calls are TRBV7-3 and TRBJ1-2; no clear D gene. Germline V gives CDR1 SGHTA, CDR2 FQGTGA. This CDR3 comprises 15 residues. V dropped 5 bases and J dropped 6 bases, with 19 bases sitting between them.

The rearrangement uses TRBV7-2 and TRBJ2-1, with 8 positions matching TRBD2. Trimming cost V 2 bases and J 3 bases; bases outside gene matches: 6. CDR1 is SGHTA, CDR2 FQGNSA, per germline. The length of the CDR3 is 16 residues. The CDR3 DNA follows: TGTGCCAGCAGCTTACGGGGCGGGGGGAACTACAATGAGCAGTTCTTC. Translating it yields CASSLRGGGNYNEQFF.

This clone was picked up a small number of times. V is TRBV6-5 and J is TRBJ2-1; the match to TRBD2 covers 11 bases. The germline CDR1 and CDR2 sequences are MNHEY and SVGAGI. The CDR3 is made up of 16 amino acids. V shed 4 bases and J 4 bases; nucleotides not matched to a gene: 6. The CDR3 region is CASSFLAGGRYNEQFF. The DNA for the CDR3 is TGTGCCAGCAGTTTTTTAGCGGGGGGGCGGTACAATGAGCAGTTCTTC.

This CDR3 reads CASSLVTNTGELFF. The CDR3 DNA reads TGTGCCAGCAGCTTAGTTACGAACACCGGGGAGCTGTTTTTT. The chain uses TRBV7-3 and TRBJ2-2, with D unresolved. The CDR3 is made up of 14 amino acids. V lost 2 bases and J lost 0, with 4 bases in between. CDR1 is SGHTA, CDR2 FQGTGA, per germline.

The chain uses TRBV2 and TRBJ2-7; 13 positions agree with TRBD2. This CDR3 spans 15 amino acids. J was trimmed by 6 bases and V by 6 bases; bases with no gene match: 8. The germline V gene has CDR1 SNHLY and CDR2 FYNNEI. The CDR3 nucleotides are TGTGCCAGCAGACGTTCCGGGACTAGCGGGGTCGAGCAGTACTTC. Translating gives CASRRSGTSGVEQYF.

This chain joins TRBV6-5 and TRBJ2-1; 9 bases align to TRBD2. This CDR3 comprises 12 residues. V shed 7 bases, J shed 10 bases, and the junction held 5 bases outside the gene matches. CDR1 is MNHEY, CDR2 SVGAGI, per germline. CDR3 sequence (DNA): TGTGCCAGCAAGCGGGGGGCCGGGGAGCAGTTCTTC. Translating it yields CASKRGAGEQFF.

CDR3 in DNA: TGTGCCAGTAGTATATCCGGGAGCAATCAGCCCCAGCATTTT. It translates to CASSISGSNQPQHF. The chain uses TRBV19 and TRBJ1-5, with D uncertain. The CDR3 spans 14 residues. V was clipped by 2 bases and J by 1 base, with 6 bases between them. Germline CDR1 and CDR2: LNHDA and SQIVND (reference sequence).

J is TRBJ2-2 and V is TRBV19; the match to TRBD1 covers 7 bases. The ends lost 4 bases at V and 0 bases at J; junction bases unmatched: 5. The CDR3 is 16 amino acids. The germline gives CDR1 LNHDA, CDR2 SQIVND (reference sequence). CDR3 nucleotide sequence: TGTGCCAGTAGTACTCGACAGGGATCGAACACCGGGGAGCTGTTTTTT. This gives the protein CASSTRQGSNTGELFF.

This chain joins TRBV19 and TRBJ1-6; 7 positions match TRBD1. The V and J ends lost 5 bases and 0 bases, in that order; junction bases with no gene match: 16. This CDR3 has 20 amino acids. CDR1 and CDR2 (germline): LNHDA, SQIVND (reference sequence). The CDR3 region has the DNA TGTGCCAGTAGTCCTCCAGGGGGACACACCGGAATCTCCTATAATTCACCCCTCCACTTT. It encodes CASSPPGGHTGISYNSPLHF. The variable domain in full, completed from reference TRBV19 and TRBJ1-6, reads DGGITQSPKYLFRKEGQNVTLSCEQNLNHDAMYWYRQDPGQGLRLIYYSQIVNDFQKGDIAEGYSVSREKKESFPLTVTSAQKNPTAFYLCASSPPGGHTGISYNSPLHFGNGTRLTVT.